The 28 T cell receptor beta chains presented below share a single source sample, sequenced in a study of blood T cell repertoires in COVID-19. The protocol was immunoSEQ multiplex PCR, while the TCRdb copy is restricted to in-frame clones and leaves out a portion. The sample yields roughly 34,000 clones, around 93% seen once. The specimen sequenced was peripheral blood. Receptors originate from a human donor with active COVID-19. The donor label of this sample is uncertain.

This sequence joins TRBV28 and TRBJ2-3, with D perhaps TRBD2 (5 bases). V was pared by 6 bases and J by 9 bases, with 19 bases between. The CDR3 length is 14 residues. In germline, CDR1 is MDHEN, CDR2 SYDVKM. The CDR3 DNA is TGTGCCAGCAGCGCCTTTCGATCGGGGTCGACGCAGTATTTT. Its protein is CASSAFRSGSTQYF.

This chain links TRBV19 with TRBJ2-2; D perhaps matches TRBD1 (5 bases). This CDR3 has 14 residues. CDR1 is LNHDA and CDR2 is SQIVND in the germline V gene (reference sequence). Trimming shortened V by 3 bases and J by 6 bases, and 11 bases separated the two germline ends. This CDR3 reads CASSIRQGAGELFF. The CDR3 DNA sequence: TGTGCCAGTAGTATCCGTCAAGGGGCCGGGGAGCTGTTTTTT.

This clone was seen a single time. V is TRBV5-1 and J is TRBJ2-1; 12 nucleotides match TRBD2. This CDR3 has 14 amino acids. The J segment lost 9 bases and the V segment lost 4 bases, leaving 5 bases of the junction unmatched. In germline, CDR1 is SGHRS, CDR2 YFSETQ. CDR3 coding DNA: TGCGCCAGCAGCCTACGGACTAGCGGGGTTGAGCAGTTCTTC. Amino acid sequence: CASSLRTSGVEQFF.

The rearrangement joins TRBV24-1 to TRBJ2-3; 9 bases are shared with TRBD1. Germline CDR1 KGHDR, CDR2 SFDVKD. J lost 3 bases, V lost 1 base, and 1 base had no gene match. The CDR3 covers 15 residues. The CDR3 reads CATSDFGTGTDTQYF. In DNA form, the CDR3 reads TGTGCCACCAGTGATTTCGGGACAGGGACAGATACGCAGTATTTT.

This chain joins TRBV30 and TRBJ1-4; 8 nucleotides agree with TRBD1. CDR1 and CDR2 (germline): GTSNPN, SVGIG (reference sequence). The CDR3 totals 17 residues. Trimming took 3 bases from V and 2 from J; bases not matched to a gene: 11. CDR3 DNA: TGTGCCTGGAGCCTAGGGACAGGAAGTAGGACTAATGAAAAACTGTTTTTT. It is translated as CAWSLGTGSRTNEKLFF.

J is TRBJ1-1 and V is TRBV24-1; D not resolved. V was shortened by 5 bases and J by 11 bases, with 11 bases between the two germline ends. The germline V gene encodes CDR1 KGHDR and CDR2 SFDVKD. The CDR3 has 11 residues. CDR3 in amino acids: CATSAVRLAFF. The CDR3 region has the DNA TGTGCCACCAGTGCGGTCCGCTTGGCTTTCTTT.

The rearrangement joins TRBV5-1 to TRBJ2-2, with TRBD1 identical over 7 bases. Germline-derived CDR1 and CDR2 are SGHRS and YFSETQ. V was pared by 0 bases and J by 13 bases, with 12 bases of the junction left unmatched. The CDR3 spans 15 residues. The CDR3 DNA sequence: TGCGCCAGCAGCTTGGCCGGGACAGCGAGCGTAGGGCTGTTTTTT. Translation gives CASSLAGTASVGLFF.

V gene TRBV6-2 or TRBV6-3 combines with J gene TRBJ2-3; 10 bases agree with TRBD2. J lost 6 bases, V lost 2 bases, and 14 bases had no gene match. CDR3 length: 18 amino acids. CDR1 MNHEY and CDR2 SVGEGT come from the germline V gene. CDR3: CASSYSLAGVTRRDTQYF. The CDR3 bases are TGTGCCAGCAGTTACAGTCTAGCGGGGGTCACCCGAAGGGATACGCAGTATTTT.

The rearrangement uses TRBV7-2 and TRBJ2-7; TRBD2 matches 9 bases. Germline CDR1 SGHTA, CDR2 FQGNSA. This CDR3 is 15 amino acids long. V gave up 5 bases and J gave up 1 base; unmatched junction bases: 6. The CDR3 reads CASSRGTSLSYEQYF. The CDR3 DNA reads as TGTGCCAGCAGCCGCGGGACTAGCCTATCCTACGAGCAGTACTTC.

The rearrangement uses TRBV9 and TRBJ2-2; possibly TRBD1 for D (6 bases). Trimming stripped 0 bases from V and 6 bases from J, with 12 bases between. The germline gives CDR1 SGDLS, CDR2 YYNGEE. The CDR3 is 15 amino acids. CDR3 sequence reads: CASSVAYRASGELFF. Here the CDR3 DNA reads TGTGCCAGCAGCGTAGCTTACAGGGCATCCGGGGAGCTGTTTTTT.

V usage is TRBV19 and J usage is TRBJ2-1, with 8 bases that match TRBD2. The CDR3 is 14 amino acids. Per germline, CDR1 LNHDA and CDR2 SQIVND (reference sequence). With 9 bases clipped from V and 4 bases from J, the junction kept 8 bases outside the gene matches. CDR3 nucleotides: TGTGCCAGCTCCACTAGCGGATATTACAATGAGCAGTTCTTC. Translating it yields CASSTSGYYNEQFF.

V gene TRBV3-1 (or the pseudogene TRBV3-2) combines with J gene TRBJ2-7, with TRBD2 matching over 10 bases. Looked up from germline, CDR1 is LGHDT and CDR2 is YNNKEL (reference sequence). V shed 0 bases and J 6 bases; nucleotides not matched to a gene: 11. The CDR3 sequence is 17 residues long. The CDR3 spells CASSQDLLAGPRREQYF. The DNA for the CDR3 is TGTGCCAGCAGCCAAGATCTACTAGCGGGACCGCGACGCGAGCAGTACTTC.

The V and J genes are TRBV4-1 and TRBJ2-2; 10 bases match TRBD2. From germline, CDR1 is MGHRA and CDR2 YSYEKL. This CDR3 comprises 15 residues. J gave up 7 bases and V 5 bases, and 7 bases lay outside the gene matches. CDR3 residues: CASSFLAGDSGELFF. As DNA, the CDR3 is TGCGCCAGCAGCTTCCTAGCGGGAGACAGCGGGGAGCTGTTTTTT.

The chain links TRBV25-1 to TRBJ1-3, with a weak D call TRBD1 (5 bases). This CDR3 has 17 amino acids. V lost 8 bases and J 0 bases, leaving 20 bases between the germline ends. CDR1 and CDR2 (germline): MGHDK, SYGVNS. The chain's CDR3 is CASAPVGGHLSGNTIYF. As DNA, the CDR3 is TGTGCCAGCGCCCCGGTGGGAGGACACCTCTCTGGAAACACCATATATTTT.

On this clone: This CDR3 is also generated by other DNA sequences in the sample. The chain carries TRBV10-3 and TRBJ2-2; 13 positions match TRBD2. Trimming took 0 bases from V and 4 from J; bases not matched to a gene: 2. Germline CDR1 ENHRY, CDR2 SYGVKD. This CDR3 comprises 17 residues. As DNA, the CDR3 is TGTGCCATCAGTGAGTCGGGACTAGCGGGGCGCACCGGGGAGCTGTTTTTT. Its translation: CAISESGLAGRTGELFF.

The V gene is TRBV5-4, the J gene TRBJ2-7, with D hard to call. Germline V gene sequence: CDR1 SGHNT, CDR2 YYREEE (reference sequence). Trimming cost V 0 bases and J 5 bases, with 12 bases left between them. The CDR3 consists of 14 residues. The CDR3: CASSLGVSADEQYF. The CDR3 DNA follows: TGTGCCAGCAGCTTGGGGGTATCGGCGGACGAGCAGTACTTC.

The rearrangement uses TRBV30 and TRBJ1-4, with D unresolved. With 0 bases removed from V and 9 bases from J, the gap between germline ends came to 5 bases. The CDR3 contains 11 residues. Germline V gives CDR1 GTSNPN, CDR2 SVGIG (reference sequence). The CDR3 bases are TGTGCCTGGAGTGTATCTAAAAAACTGTTTTTT. Its protein product is CAWSVSKKLFF.

J is TRBJ2-7 and V is TRBV6-5; D not resolved. The CDR3 has 15 residues. The germline gives CDR1 MNHEY, CDR2 SVGAGI. Trimming removed 5 bases at V and 6 bases at J, with 20 bases between. The CDR3 DNA is TGTGCCAGCAGTCCACGTGAAACTGTAGTAGCCGAGCAGTACTTC. It is translated as CASSPRETVVAEQYF.

This chain joins TRBV5-1 and TRBJ2-3; 10 nucleotides align to TRBD2. Trimming cost V 3 bases and J 3 bases; bases outside gene matches: 4. Per the germline V gene, CDR1 is SGHRS and CDR2 is YFSETQ. The CDR3 is 15 amino acids. CDR3 in DNA: TGCGCCAGCAGCTCCCAAGCGGGGGGGACAGATACGCAGTATTTT. It specifies CASSSQAGGTDTQYF.

This clone was detected once. The chain uses TRBV19 and TRBJ2-6, with D possibly TRBD1 on 6 matching bases. Trimming stripped 0 bases from V and 0 bases from J, with 15 bases between. In germline, CDR1 is LNHDA, CDR2 SQIVND (reference sequence). The length of the CDR3 is 19 residues. This CDR3 is CASSIDGPGVLSGANVLTF. CDR3 nucleotide sequence: TGTGCCAGTAGTATAGATGGTCCAGGGGTCCTCTCTGGGGCCAACGTCCTGACTTTC. Variable domain in full (rest from reference TRBV19 and TRBJ2-6): DGGITQSPKYLFRKEGQNVTLSCEQNLNHDAMYWYRQDPGQGLRLIYYSQIVNDFQKGDIAEGYSVSREKKESFPLTVTSAQKNPTAFYLCASSIDGPGVLSGANVLTFGAGSRLTVL.

CDR3 sequence: CASRDRGASSEQYF. The CDR3 bases are TGTGCCAGCAGGGACAGGGGGGCATCAAGCGAGCAGTACTTC. V usage is TRBV27 and J usage is TRBJ2-7, with TRBD1 matching 10 bases. CDR1 MNHEY and CDR2 SMNVEV come from the germline V gene (reference sequence). With V trimmed by 6 bases and J by 6 bases, 8 bases remained unmatched. This CDR3 is built from 14 residues.

This chain links TRBV7-2 with TRBJ2-7, with D tentatively TRBD2 (5 bases). Trimming took 2 bases from V and 3 from J, leaving 14 bases between them. CDR1 and CDR2 (germline): SGHTA, FQGNSA. The length of the CDR3 is 15 residues. The CDR3 sequence: CASSLRDTGFYEQYF. CDR3 nucleotides: TGTGCCAGCAGCTTAAGAGACACGGGGTTCTACGAGCAGTACTTC.

V is TRBV25-1 and J is TRBJ1-2; D perhaps matches TRBD1 (6 bases). The CDR3 is 14 amino acids. CDR1 MGHDK and CDR2 SYGVNS come from the germline V gene. Trimming took off 4 bases at V and 8 bases at J, with 17 bases between the two ends. The DNA for the CDR3 is TGTGCCAGCAGTGCCCCGGGAGGGGGAGGAGGCTACACCTTC. Its translation: CASSAPGGGGGYTF.

Only one count was recorded for this clone. J is TRBJ2-1 and V is TRBV7-3; TRBD2 might be the D (5 bases). V was trimmed by 3 bases and J by 0 bases, leaving 12 bases between them. Germline V gives CDR1 SGHTA, CDR2 FQGTGA. The CDR3 is 16 residues long. This chain's CDR3 is CASSFGRGLSYNEQFF. The CDR3 DNA follows: TGTGCCAGCAGCTTCGGTCGAGGGCTCTCCTACAATGAGCAGTTCTTC.

The chain has TRBV6-1 and TRBJ2-7; 9 positions agree with TRBD1. J lost 5 bases, V lost 4 bases, and 15 bases had no gene match. Germline V gene sequence: CDR1 MNHNS, CDR2 SASEGT. The CDR3 is 17 amino acids. CDR3 in DNA: TGTGCCAGCAGTGCTCCCCTACAGGGGGCCATAGACCACGAGCAGTACTTC. This sequence encodes CASSAPLQGAIDHEQYF.

The chain uses TRBV2 and TRBJ2-3; the match to TRBD2 covers 12 bases. This CDR3 has 15 residues. Losses at the gene ends were 9 bases for V and 1 base for J; bases not matched to a gene: 5. CDR1 SNHLY and CDR2 FYNNEI come from the germline V gene. CDR3 bases: TGTGCCAGTCGACTAGCGGGAGTGGGCACAGATACGCAGTATTTT. Its translation: CASRLAGVGTDTQYF.

The chain is built from TRBV7-8 and TRBJ2-1, with 7 bases fitting TRBD1. V lost 5 bases, J lost 6 bases, and 16 bases stayed unmatched. The CDR3 is 17 residues long. The germline V gene encodes CDR1 SGHVS and CDR2 FQNEAQ. This CDR3 reads CASSRRGQPSPPNEQFF. The CDR3 DNA is TGTGCCAGCAGCAGACGGGGACAGCCATCCCCCCCCAATGAGCAGTTCTTC.

The V and J genes are TRBV6-5 and TRBJ2-1, with no clear D. V lost 0 bases, J lost 4 bases, and 7 bases lay in between. CDR1 and CDR2 from the germline V gene are MNHEY and SVGAGI. The CDR3 sequence is 14 residues long. The CDR3 spells CASSYSAAYNEQFF. CDR3 sequence (DNA): TGTGCCAGCAGTTACTCGGCCGCTTACAATGAGCAGTTCTTC.